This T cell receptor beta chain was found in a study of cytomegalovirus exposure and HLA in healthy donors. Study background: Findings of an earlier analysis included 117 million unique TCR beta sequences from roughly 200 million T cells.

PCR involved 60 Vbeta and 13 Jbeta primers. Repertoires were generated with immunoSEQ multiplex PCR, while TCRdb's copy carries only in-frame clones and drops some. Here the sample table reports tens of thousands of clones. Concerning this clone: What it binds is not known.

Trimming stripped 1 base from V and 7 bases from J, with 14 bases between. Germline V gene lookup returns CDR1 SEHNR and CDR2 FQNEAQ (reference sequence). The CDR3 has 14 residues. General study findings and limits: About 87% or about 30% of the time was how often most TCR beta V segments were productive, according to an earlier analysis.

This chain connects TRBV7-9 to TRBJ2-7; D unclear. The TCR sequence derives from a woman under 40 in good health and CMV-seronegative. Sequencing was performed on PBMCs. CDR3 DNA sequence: TGTGCCAGCAGCTTAGACCTACACACGGGTGAGCAGTACTTC. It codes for CASSLDLHTGEQYF.